The entry below gives a single TCR beta chain sequence along with its context. The data stem from a study of OX40 agonist ivuxolimab in advanced cancers. Germline lookup yields CDR1 MGHRA and CDR2 YSYEKL. V was pared by 4 bases and J by 6 bases, with 15 bases between. The CDR3 loop spans 14 amino acids. The method was immunoSEQ multiplex PCR; TCRdb's version includes in-frame clones alone and lacks a portion of them. The sample holds fewer than 60,000 clones, 80% seen once. The sequence was collected from an adult with an advanced solid tumor such as melanoma, head and neck, liver or kidney cancer. The sequences come from CD4+ or CD8+ T cells sorted from blood, collected in a trial of the OX40 agonist ivuxolimab. This chain connects TRBV4-1 to TRBJ1-2, with D perhaps matching TRBD1 (5 bases). The DNA of the CDR3 is TGCGCCAGCAGCCCTCTTGGCAGGGAGGATGGCTACACCTTC. It is translated as CASSPLGREDGYTF.